This T cell receptor beta chain was found in a study of regulatory T cells in long-lasting Graves disease. On the study more broadly: Under 3 months of antithyroid drugs had been taken by newly diagnosed Graves' patients. Study conclusions and caveats: Lower TCR diversity was seen in persistent Graves' patients than in newly diagnosed ones.

Deletions cut 2 bases from V and 8 bases from J, with 21 bases between. The CDR3 is 16 residues long. The germline gives CDR1 KGHSH, CDR2 LQKENI. This clonotype occurred a few times. As yet, its antigen is unknown. HTBI primers from iRepertoire and Arm-PCR of CDR3 regions yielded the TCR beta libraries. A single record per CDR3 protein comes from TCRdb applying MiXCR to the multiplex PCR reads. Of hundreds of thousands of distinct CDR3 sequences in the sample, 16% were seen once. Time point indicated: newly diagnosed GD, antithyroid drugs for less than 3 months. After RNA was extracted from PBMCs, the TCR library was made from it. In each case, Graves' disease was diagnosed per American Thyroid Association guidelines. The same data also contributed to another study, on T cells in Graves' hyperthyroidism and ophthalmopathy. From that study: The primer set for the first-round RT-PCR of the TCR CDR3 was HTBI.

Sequenced here: peripheral blood mononuclear cells (PBMCs), sampled at new diagnosis, from a patient treated with antithyroid drugs. The sequence was collected from a man aged 35-49 years with Graves disease. The chain uses TRBV18 and TRBJ1-2; D is unresolved. CDR3 sequence reads: CASSPNPGWSLGGYTF. The CDR3 nucleotides read TGTGCCAGCTCACCAAATCCCGGATGGAGTCTCGGGGGCTACACCTTC. The variable domain in full, with the rest retrieved from reference TRBV18 and TRBJ1-2, is NAGVMQNPRHLVRRRGQEARLRCSPMKGHSHVYWYRQLPEEGLKFMVYLQKENIIDESGMPKERFSAEFPKEGPSILRIQQVVRGDSAAYFCASSPNPGWSLGGYTFGSGTRLTVV.